This T cell receptor (beta chain) is drawn from a study of blood T cell repertoires in COVID-19. For this clone: Other DNA sequences within the sample encode an identical CDR3.

The CDR3 contains 14 residues. Losses at the gene ends were 3 bases for V and 4 bases for J; bases not matched to a gene: 6. CDR1 is SGHRS and CDR2 is YFSETQ in the germline V gene. Assay used: immunoSEQ multiplex PCR; TCRdb lists only in-frame clones, some missing. The table shows fewer than 150,000 clones, with about nine tenths occurring only once. Material for sequencing was peripheral blood. The clonotype comes from a middle-aged man with active or convalescent COVID-19. This chain connects TRBV5-1 to TRBJ1-2; 7 nucleotides match TRBD1. CDR3: CASSSDRDGYGYTF. CDR3 bases: TGCGCCAGCAGCTCTGACAGGGACGGCTATGGCTACACCTTC.